The source of this T cell receptor (beta chain) is a study of TIL therapy for anti-PD-1-resistant metastatic lung cancer. Time point reported: pre-treatment sample, taken before nivolumab and TIL therapy. Sequencing used immunoSEQ v3. Profiled with immunoSEQ multiplex PCR; TCRdb holds only in-frame clones, not every one. There are 50,000 or so clones in the sample; roughly 78% occur only once, and around 4.8% lies in the top ten. From germline, CDR1 is MNHNS and CDR2 SASEGT. The CDR3 spans 14 residues. V dropped 5 bases and J dropped 3; count of bases not matched to a gene: 3. This chain connects TRBV6-1 to TRBJ1-2, with 10 bases that match TRBD1. The sequenced sample was blood, obtained at baseline. This sequence was found in a woman aged 30-79 years with non-small cell lung cancer. The CDR3 DNA is TGTGCCAGCAGTCAGACAGGGGGCGACTATGGCTACACCTTC. Protein product: CASSQTGGDYGYTF.